This T cell receptor (beta chain) comes out of a study of T cell responses to AZD1222 COVID-19 vaccine. V was clipped by 5 bases and J by 4 bases, with 17 bases between them. The V gene's germline CDR1 is MNHEY and CDR2 SMNVEV (reference sequence). The CDR3 is 15 amino acids. Clones were read by immunoSEQ multiplex PCR, and TCRdb kept only the in-frame ones, dropping some. The sample includes approximately 120,000 clones, approximately 90% seen only once; the top ten take over 4%. Sequenced material: peripheral blood, taken on day 0 of AZD1222 vaccination. The chain has TRBV27 and TRBJ1-1; no firm D call. This TCR came from an adult in good health. CDR3 nucleotide sequence: TGTGCCAGCAGTCTTTCCCCGGGGAGGGCCACTGAAGCTTTCTTT. Protein product: CASSLSPGRATEAFF.